Presented here are 24 T cell receptor beta chains from one specimen sequenced in a study of blood T cells in healthy people across ages. Together with a sample-barcoded 5' primer, a J-beta primer mix was included in a second PCR lasting 7 to 11 cycles. TCRdb reprocessed the 5' RACE reads with MiXCR, giving one entry per CDR3 protein. The sample lists 1 million to 1.2 million distinct CDR3 sequences; less than 45% were seen once. Sequenced: blood. The receptors come from a man between 18 and 35 years old in good health.

The J gene is TRBJ1-1, the V gene TRBV29-1; tentative D call: TRBD1 (5 bases). Trimming stripped 4 bases from V and 1 base from J, with 16 bases between. The CDR3 spans 15 residues. Germline V lookup: CDR1 SQVTM, CDR2 ANQGSEA. This CDR3 is CSVGGSGHENTEAFF. The CDR3, as DNA: TGCAGCGTTGGGGGATCGGGGCACGAGAACACTGAAGCTTTCTTT.

V is TRBV28 and J is TRBJ2-7; the D gene could be TRBD1 or TRBD2 (5 bases each). The CDR3 length is 14 residues. Trimming stripped 6 bases from V and 0 bases from J, with 12 bases between. Germline CDR1 reads MDHEN; CDR2 reads SYDVKM. The CDR3 region has the DNA TGTGCCAGCAGGGGGACCGGCGACTCCTACGAGCAGTACTTC. Its protein product is CASRGTGDSYEQYF.

This chain links TRBV12-3 or TRBV12-4 with TRBJ1-5; no clear D gene. The CDR3 has 13 amino acids. V was shortened by 7 bases and J by 2 bases, with 9 bases between the two germline ends. CDR3 sequence: CASTDMGNQPQHF. In DNA, the CDR3 is TGTGCCAGCACTGATATGGGCAATCAGCCCCAGCATTTT.

This chain uses TRBV9 with TRBJ2-1; 13 bases are a match to TRBD2. The V gene's germline CDR1 is SGDLS and CDR2 YYNGEE. CDR3 size: 17 residues. The V gene end was trimmed by 4 bases and the J gene end by 2 bases; junction bases not matched to a gene: 6. In DNA form, the CDR3 reads TGTGCCAGCAGCCTGAGGACTAGCGGGGGCCCCTACAATGAGCAGTTCTTC. This sequence encodes CASSLRTSGGPYNEQFF.

This clonotype turned up a few times. This chain links TRBV2 with TRBJ1-4; 8 bases fit TRBD1. CDR3 size: 17 residues. Germline values: CDR1 SNHLY, CDR2 FYNNEI. V lost 4 bases and J lost 4; bases outside the gene matches: 11. CDR3: CASSGAGGVKLNEKLFF. In nucleotides, the CDR3 is TGTGCCAGCAGTGGGGCAGGGGGCGTGAAGCTTAATGAAAAACTGTTTTTT.

This clonotype was seen just once. The chain recombines TRBV7-2 with TRBJ2-1; D remains ambiguous. The J call may not be correct, given that the DNA end is closer to TRBJ2-7. CDR1 SGHTA and CDR2 FQGNSA come from the germline V gene. The CDR3 totals 14 residues. In DNA form, the CDR3 reads TGTGCCAGCAGCTTAGGGGCTGTAAACAATGAGCAGTACTTC. Translation: CASSLGAVNNEQYF.

Concerning this clonotype: Compared with germline, one end of the junction differs, possibly owing to a read error. J is TRBJ1-6 and V is TRBV18; D gene uncertain. Germline-derived CDR1 and CDR2 are KGHSH and LQKENI. CDR3 length equals 14 residues. The CDR3: CASSPDWANSPPHF. The CDR3 DNA reads TGTGCCAGCTCACCAGATTGGGCGAATTCACCCCCCCACTTT.

The chain uses TRBV6-6 and TRBJ1-2, with D perhaps TRBD1 (6 bases). V lost 0 bases to trimming and J lost 1 base, with 12 bases between them. The germline CDR1 and CDR2 sequences are MNHNY and SVGAGI (reference sequence). The CDR3 sequence is 16 residues long. CDR3: CASSYSRAGDNYGYTF. The DNA of the CDR3 is TGTGCCAGCAGTTACTCCCGGGCAGGGGATAACTATGGCTACACCTTC.

The chain recombines TRBV20-1 with TRBJ2-1; D may correspond to TRBD1 or TRBD2 (6 bases each). CDR3 size: 16 residues. V lost 1 base and J 7 bases, leaving 20 bases between the germline ends. Germline values: CDR1 DFQATT, CDR2 SNEGSKA (reference sequence). CDR3 sequence: CSARGGQGGTSNEQFF. The DNA for the CDR3 is TGCAGTGCTAGAGGGGGCCAAGGCGGGACAAGTAATGAGCAGTTCTTC.

The V call is TRBV7-2, the J call TRBJ2-3; TRBD2 matches at 12 bases. The CDR3 is made up of 18 amino acids. The germline CDR1 and CDR2 sequences are SGHTA and FQGNSA. V trimming: 0 bases; J trimming: 3 bases; junction bases outside the gene matches: 7. In DNA form, the CDR3 reads TGTGCCAGCAGCTTAGCGCTTCGGCTAGCGGGGGGGACAGATACGCAGTATTTT. Amino acid sequence: CASSLALRLAGGTDTQYF.

The chain recombines TRBV5-1 with TRBJ1-1; TRBD1 might be the D (6 bases). This CDR3 spans 15 amino acids. V was clipped by 4 bases and J by 1 base, with 14 bases between them. Germline assignment: CDR1 SGHRS and CDR2 YFSETQ. The CDR3 bases are TGCGCCAGCAGCGGAGGGACACAATCGAACACTGAAGCTTTCTTT. As protein: CASSGGTQSNTEAFF.

This chain uses TRBV7-2 with TRBJ1-5; no clear D. The CDR3 contains 14 residues. Trimming removed 5 bases at V and 6 bases at J, with 14 bases between. Germline lookup yields CDR1 SGHTA and CDR2 FQGNSA. The CDR3 nucleotides are TGTGCCAGCAGCCCCTCCACGGTTGGTCAGCCCCAGCATTTT. Protein: CASSPSTVGQPQHF.

In the case of this clonotype: At one of its ends the junction is not consistent with the germline gene, which may arise from a read error. This rearrangement joins TRBV20-1 to TRBJ1-2; the match to TRBD1 covers 9 bases. CDR1 is DFQATT and CDR2 is SNEGSKA in the germline V gene (reference sequence). CDR3 length: 17 amino acids. The DNA for the CDR3 is TGCAGTGCTAGGGTATTGTCCCCTGGGACAGGGAACTATGGCTGCACCTTC. Amino acid sequence: CSARVLSPGTGNYGCTF.

This chain links TRBV6-2 or TRBV6-3 with TRBJ1-1, with D possibly being TRBD1 (5 bases). Germline values: CDR1 MNHEY, CDR2 SVGEGT. Trimming removed 3 bases at V and 8 bases at J, with 22 bases between. The CDR3 consists of 16 residues. The CDR3 DNA reads TGTGCCAGCAGTTATGCCCCGGGACCCAAAGCACTGGAAGCTTTCTTT. Protein product: CASSYAPGPKALEAFF.

The V call is TRBV5-6, the J call TRBJ2-4, with unresolved D. The ends were cut back, 0 bases at V and 0 bases at J, with 10 bases in the middle. Germline V gives CDR1 SGHDT, CDR2 YYEEEE. The CDR3 consists of 16 residues. CDR3 amino acids: CASSLGPPIAKNIQYF. The CDR3 bases are TGTGCCAGCAGCTTGGGCCCGCCGATAGCCAAAAACATTCAGTACTTC.

For this clonotype: A read error is possible here, since a much larger clone lies one base away. This chain links TRBV29-1 with TRBJ2-1, with 12 bases identical to TRBD2. The CDR3 has 14 residues. Germline values: CDR1 SQVTM, CDR2 ANQGSEA. DNA for the CDR3: TGCAGCGCTGGACTAGCGGGGATGAATAATGGGCAGTTCTTC. Translated, it gives CSAGLAGMNNGQFF.

This clonotype was seen only a few times. The V and J genes are TRBV20-1 and TRBJ1-5, with unresolved D. The CDR3 loop spans 14 amino acids. Germline V gives CDR1 DFQATT, CDR2 SNEGSKA (reference sequence). V was shortened by 5 bases and J by 0 bases, with 11 bases between the two germline ends. CDR3 DNA sequence: TGCAGTGCTGGCGCGGGGTATAGCAATCAGCCCCAGCATTTT. Amino acid sequence: CSAGAGYSNQPQHF.

This clonotype showed up many times. The genes are TRBV29-1 and TRBJ1-4, with 7 nucleotides matching TRBD1. CDR1 and CDR2 (germline): SQVTM, ANQGSEA. The CDR3 loop spans 16 amino acids. Trimming at V came to 3 bases and at J to 7 bases, leaving 14 bases not matched to a gene. This CDR3 reads CSVDSGGRNEIEKLFF. The CDR3 DNA reads TGCAGCGTTGACTCAGGGGGTAGGAACGAGATTGAAAAACTGTTTTTT.

This clonotype was seen more than once but under ten times. V is TRBV6-6 and J is TRBJ1-2, with D unclear. The CDR3 loop spans 12 amino acids. The V end lost 3 bases, the J end lost 6 bases, and 8 bases lay between the germline ends. In germline, CDR1 is MNHNY, CDR2 SVGAGI (reference sequence). CDR3 DNA sequence: TGTGCCAGCAGTTATAATACCGATGGCTACACCTTC. Translated, it gives CASSYNTDGYTF.

About this clonotype: This could be a read error, since a much larger clone is one nucleotide away. The chain couples TRBV29-1 to TRBJ2-1, with 13 positions matching TRBD2. TRBJ2-7 matches the DNA end more closely, so the J call is doubtful. Germline lookup yields CDR1 SQVTM and CDR2 ANQGSEA. The CDR3 runs 16 residues. The CDR3 DNA sequence: TGCAGCGTCGCGGGACTAGCGGGGAGCTCCTACAATGAGCAGTACTTC. This codes for CSVAGLAGSSYNEQYF.

This clonotype occurred a few times. The genes are TRBV9 and TRBJ1-2; TRBD1 agrees at 10 bases. The CDR3 length is 14 residues. V gave up 2 bases and J gave up 8 bases; unmatched junction bases: 6. CDR1 is SGDLS and CDR2 is YYNGEE in the germline V gene. The CDR3 nucleotides read TGTGCCAGCAGCGTGGGGACAGGGGATTGCGGCTACACCTTC. This encodes CASSVGTGDCGYTF.

The chain is built from TRBV20-1 and TRBJ2-1; D call uncertain. Germline assignment: CDR1 DFQATT and CDR2 SNEGSKA (reference sequence). The CDR3 is made up of 15 amino acids. The V gene lost 8 bases and the J gene lost 5 bases, with 22 bases spanning the gap. CDR3 DNA: TGCAGTTCAAAACTCGGCGCGTCCGGAGACAATGAGCAGTTCTTC. Protein: CSSKLGASGDNEQFF.

This sequence joins TRBV7-2 and TRBJ2-2; 9 bases agree with TRBD2. The CDR3 covers 17 residues. From germline, CDR1 is SGHTA and CDR2 FQGNSA. With V trimmed by 1 base and J by 1 base, 4 bases remained unmatched. CDR3 sequence reads: CASSLVGLAMNTGELFF. DNA of the CDR3: TGTGCCAGCAGCTTAGTTGGACTAGCGATGAACACCGGGGAGCTGTTTTTT.

The chain uses TRBV27 and TRBJ2-4; TRBD1 is a possible D gene (6 bases). CDR1 MNHEY and CDR2 SMNVEV come from the germline V gene (reference sequence). V gave up 7 bases and J gave up 2 bases, with 18 bases separating them. This CDR3 region has 16 residues. The CDR3 loop reads CASTRVGGGSKNIQYF. The CDR3 DNA follows: TGTGCCAGCACCCGGGTAGGGGGTGGGTCCAAAAACATTCAGTACTTC.